The 14 T cell receptor beta chains below come from one sample, sequenced in a study of OX40 agonist ivuxolimab in advanced cancers. Measured with immunoSEQ multiplex PCR; TCRdb has only the in-frame clones, and not every one. The top ten clones hold roughly 20% of a sample with tens of thousands of clones, roughly four fifths of them seen once. The source material was CD4+ or CD8+ T cells sorted from blood, sampled in a trial of the OX40 agonist ivuxolimab. The receptors stem from an adult with an advanced solid tumor such as melanoma, head and neck, liver or kidney cancer.

This clone is judged large. The chain uses TRBV6-1 and TRBJ1-5, with D maybe TRBD1 (5 bases). Germline V gene data show CDR1 as MNHNS and CDR2 as SASEGT. V was trimmed by 7 bases and J by 3 bases, leaving 13 bases between them. This CDR3 has 14 amino acids. CDR3 residues: CASNGRAINQPQHF. CDR3 DNA: TGTGCCAGCAACGGCAGGGCTATCAATCAGCCCCAGCATTTT.

The V call is TRBV11-2, the J call TRBJ2-3; TRBD2 aligns across 9 bases. Trimming at V came to 4 bases and at J to 3 bases, leaving 5 bases not matched to a gene. CDR3 length equals 15 residues. The germline gives CDR1 SGHAT, CDR2 FQNNGV. The chain's CDR3 is CASSSGLAGTDTQYF. CDR3 coding DNA: TGTGCCAGCAGCTCCGGGCTAGCGGGAACAGATACGCAGTATTTT. Full variable domain (outside the CDR3, taken from reference TRBV11-2 and TRBJ2-3): EAGVAQSPRYKIIEKRQSVAFWCNPISGHATLYWYQQILGQGPKLLIQFQNNGVVDDSQLPKDRFSAERLKGVDSTLKIQPAKLEDSAVYLCASSSGLAGTDTQYFGPGTRLTVL.

The gene calls are TRBV29-1 and TRBJ2-3; 7 bases fit TRBD2. The germline V gene has CDR1 SQVTM and CDR2 ANQGSEA. This CDR3 has 12 residues. Unmatched junction bases numbered 3, after V lost 7 bases and J lost 2 bases. For the CDR3, the DNA is TGCAGCGCCCGGGAGGCCACAGATACGCAGTATTTT. Its protein product is CSAREATDTQYF.

Notes on this clone: Other DNA sequences within the sample encode an identical CDR3. The gene calls are TRBV6-5 and TRBJ2-5; TRBD1 or TRBD2 may be the D gene (5 bases each). Germline V CDR1 and CDR2: MNHEY, SVGAGI. This CDR3 is built from 13 residues. Trimming stripped 6 bases from V and 2 bases from J, with 10 bases between. CDR3 loop: CASRGTGQETQYF. CDR3 bases: TGTGCCAGCAGGGGGACGGGGCAAGAGACCCAGTACTTC.

As concerns this clone: The germline gene is not matched at one end of the junction; a read error may be the cause. The chain couples TRBV5-5 to TRBJ2-7; 10 bases agree with TRBD2. The germline gives CDR1 SGHKS, CDR2 YYEKEE (reference sequence). The CDR3 is made up of 16 amino acids. This chain's CDR3 is CASSLQLAGSSYGQYF. CDR3 sequence (DNA): TGTGCCAGCAGCTTGCAACTAGCGGGGAGCTCCTACGGGCAGTACTTC.

This clone came up a few times. This rearrangement joins TRBV2 to TRBJ2-2; D may be TRBD1 or TRBD2 (7 bases each). The CDR3 sequence is 13 residues long. Germline assignment: CDR1 SNHLY and CDR2 FYNNEI. Trimming pared 6 bases from V and 7 bases from J, leaving 12 bases between. The CDR3 reads CASSDREGGELFF. The CDR3, as DNA: TGTGCCAGCAGCGACAGGGAGGGCGGGGAGCTGTTTTTT. The variable domain in full, completed from reference TRBV2 and TRBJ2-2, reads EPEVTQTPSHQVTQMGQEVILRCVPISNHLYFYWYRQILGQKVEFLVSFYNNEISEKSEIFDDQFSVERPDGSNFTLKIRSTKLEDSAMYFCASSDREGGELFFGEGSRLTVL.

A few counts support this clone. This chain uses TRBV19 with TRBJ1-5; 7 bases match TRBD1. CDR1 LNHDA and CDR2 SQIVND come from the germline V gene (reference sequence). This CDR3 has 16 residues. The J segment lost 7 bases and the V segment lost 9 bases, leaving 18 bases of the junction unmatched. The CDR3 reads CASTLGTASPSQPQHF. In DNA, the CDR3 is TGTGCCAGCACCTTGGGGACAGCCTCTCCCTCCCAGCCCCAGCATTTT.

The genes are TRBV5-1 and TRBJ2-3; the D gene is possibly TRBD1 (5 bases). Germline assignment: CDR1 SGHRS and CDR2 YFSETQ. Trimming stripped 0 bases from V and 2 bases from J, with 10 bases between. CDR3 size: 15 residues. In DNA form, the CDR3 reads TGCGCCAGCAGCTTGGAGGGGTCTGCCACAGATACGCAGTATTTT. Encoded protein: CASSLEGSATDTQYF.

This clone has a single count. This rearrangement joins TRBV28 to TRBJ1-2; perhaps TRBD1 as D (5 bases). Germline V lookup: CDR1 MDHEN, CDR2 SYDVKM. This CDR3 comprises 17 residues. V gave up 3 bases and J gave up 4 bases, with 21 bases separating them. CDR3 protein: CASSLGPQGRRAYGYTF. DNA for the CDR3: TGTGCCAGCAGTTTGGGGCCACAAGGTCGGAGGGCCTATGGCTACACCTTC.

Here the CDR3 DNA reads TGTGCCAGCAGTTTACAGGGATCTTTATATGAGCAGTTCTTC. As protein: CASSLQGSLYEQFF. The genes are TRBV27 and TRBJ2-1; maybe TRBD1 (5 bases). V dropped 2 bases and J dropped 8 bases, with 13 bases sitting between them. CDR3 length: 14 residues. Germline assignment: CDR1 MNHEY and CDR2 SMNVEV (reference sequence).

This sequence joins TRBV7-9 and TRBJ2-5; TRBD2 is a possible D gene (5 bases). In germline, CDR1 is SEHNR, CDR2 FQNEAQ (reference sequence). This CDR3 has 14 residues. V was pared by 2 bases and J by 5 bases, with 12 bases between. In DNA form, the CDR3 reads TGTGCCAGCAGCTTACTGGACTCCTCGGAGACCCAGTACTTC. Protein sequence: CASSLLDSSETQYF.

The CDR3 protein is CASSLSGTMGNEQFF. The CDR3 DNA is TGTGCCAGCAGTTTATCCGGGACGATGGGCAATGAGCAGTTCTTC. The chain employs TRBV27 and TRBJ2-1; D possibly matches TRBD1 or TRBD2 (5 bases each). There are 15 residues in the CDR3. Germline assignment: CDR1 MNHEY and CDR2 SMNVEV (reference sequence). Trimming took 0 bases from V and 6 from J, leaving 12 bases between them.

The genes are TRBV4-1 and TRBJ2-7; D is uncertain. CDR1 and CDR2 from the germline V gene are MGHRA and YSYEKL. The V end was cut by 1 base, the J end by 3 bases, with 13 bases between. The CDR3 has 15 residues. This chain's CDR3 is CASSQVRLGIYEQYF. Written as DNA, the CDR3 is TGCGCCAGCAGCCAAGTGAGACTCGGTATCTACGAGCAGTACTTC.

The V and J genes are TRBV2 and TRBJ1-4; TRBD1 matches at 7 bases. The CDR3 runs to 15 residues. V gave up 6 bases and J gave up 8 bases; unmatched junction bases: 12. The germline V gene encodes CDR1 SNHLY and CDR2 FYNNEI. Here the CDR3 DNA reads TGTGCCAGCAGCCTTACCGGGACAGTACCCGAAAAACTGTTTTTT. Its protein product is CASSLTGTVPEKLFF.